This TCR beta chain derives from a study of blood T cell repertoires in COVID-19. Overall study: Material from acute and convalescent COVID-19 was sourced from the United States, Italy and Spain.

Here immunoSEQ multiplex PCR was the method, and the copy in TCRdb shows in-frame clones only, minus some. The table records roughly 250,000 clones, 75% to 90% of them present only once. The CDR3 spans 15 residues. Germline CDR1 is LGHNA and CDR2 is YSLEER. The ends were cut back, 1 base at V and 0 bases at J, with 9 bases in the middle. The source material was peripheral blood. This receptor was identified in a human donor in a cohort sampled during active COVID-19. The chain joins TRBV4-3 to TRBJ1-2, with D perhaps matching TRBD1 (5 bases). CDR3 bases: TGCGCCAGCAGCCAAGGGACACCGACTAACTATGGCTACACCTTC. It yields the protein CASSQGTPTNYGYTF.